One and the same sample provided the 14 T cell receptor beta chains below, sequenced in a study of blood T cell repertoires in COVID-19. Assay used: immunoSEQ multiplex PCR; TCRdb lists only in-frame clones, some missing. Of over 45,000 clones in the sample, approximately 88% were seen once. Sequencing input: peripheral blood. These receptor sequences come from a man aged 65 to 85 with acute or convalescent COVID-19.

This chain uses TRBV3-1 (or the pseudogene TRBV3-2) with TRBJ1-3; the match to TRBD1 covers 10 bases. J lost 3 bases, V lost 0 bases, and 8 bases had no gene match. Germline lookup yields CDR1 LGHDT and CDR2 YNNKEL (reference sequence). The CDR3 sequence is 18 residues long. CDR3 region: CASSQERRQGALGNTIYF. The CDR3 DNA follows: TGTGCCAGCAGCCAAGAAAGGAGACAGGGGGCGCTTGGAAACACCATATATTTT.

The V call is TRBV7-2, the J call TRBJ1-1; TRBD1 is a possible D gene (6 bases). CDR3 size: 14 residues. The germline V gene has CDR1 SGHTA and CDR2 FQGNSA. V was trimmed by 5 bases and J by 4 bases, leaving 14 bases between them. CDR3 bases: TGTGCCAGCAGCCCAAACAGGGATGCCACTGAAGCTTTCTTT. Translation: CASSPNRDATEAFF. The entire variable domain, with the rest obtained from reference TRBV7-2 and TRBJ1-1, is as follows: GAGVSQSPSNKVTEKGKDVELRCDPISGHTALYWYRQSLGQGLEFLIYFQGNSAPDKSGLPSDRFSAERTGGSVSTLTIQRTQQEDSAVYLCASSPNRDATEAFFGQGTRLTVV.

This chain connects TRBV2 to TRBJ1-1; D remains unclear. CDR3 length: 14 amino acids. Germline CDR1 SNHLY, CDR2 FYNNEI. V was pared by 4 bases and J by 1 base, with 10 bases between. The CDR3 here is CASSGEVRNTEAFF. CDR3 coding DNA: TGTGCCAGCAGTGGAGAAGTCCGGAACACTGAAGCTTTCTTT.

Only one count was recorded for this clone. The chain combines TRBV2 with TRBJ2-5, with D possibly matching TRBD1 (6 bases). Germline V gene sequence: CDR1 SNHLY, CDR2 FYNNEI. This CDR3 has 14 amino acids. V shed 3 bases and J shed 4 bases, with 12 bases lying between them. The CDR3 is CASSDGRGIETQYF. The CDR3 bases are TGTGCCAGCAGTGACGGCAGGGGTATAGAGACCCAGTACTTC.

The chain recombines TRBV6-2 or TRBV6-3 with TRBJ1-5, with a weak D call TRBD1 (5 bases). The V and J ends lost 6 bases and 7 bases respectively, with 16 bases between them. Looked up from germline, CDR1 is MNHEY and CDR2 is SVGEGT. The CDR3 has 14 amino acids. The CDR3 region is CASSPTPGVQPQHF. The CDR3, as DNA: TGTGCCAGCAGCCCCACTCCGGGGGTCCAGCCCCAGCATTTT.

This clone showed up just a few times. The chain is built from TRBV19 and TRBJ2-5, with 16 bases aligning to TRBD2. The germline gives CDR1 LNHDA, CDR2 SQIVND (reference sequence). V was pared by 5 bases and J by 2 bases, with 5 bases of the junction left unmatched. The CDR3 totals 17 residues. The CDR3 region has the DNA TGTGCCAGTAGTGCGGGACTAGCGGGGGGGGGTCAAGAGACCCAGTACTTC. Translated: CASSAGLAGGGQETQYF.

In this sample, this clone turned up once. This chain uses TRBV5-1 with TRBJ1-1, with a possible D match to TRBD1 (5 bases). This CDR3 has 14 amino acids. Trimming removed 3 bases at V and 5 bases at J, with 14 bases between. The germline CDR1 and CDR2 sequences are SGHRS and YFSETQ. CDR3 residues: CASSSDLGGTEAFF. The DNA of the CDR3 is TGCGCCAGCAGCTCGGATCTGGGGGGGACTGAAGCTTTCTTT.

The rearrangement joins TRBV18 to TRBJ2-1; D possibly corresponds to TRBD1 (6 bases). The ends were cut back, 0 bases at V and 5 bases at J, with 8 bases in the middle. CDR1 and CDR2 (germline): KGHSH, LQKENI. This CDR3 contains 14 residues. The CDR3 DNA is TGTGCCAGCTCACCACCGGACAGCCACAATGAGCAGTTCTTC. It is translated as CASSPPDSHNEQFF.

The chain carries TRBV9 and TRBJ2-6, with 10 bases aligning to TRBD2. The CDR3 sequence is 18 residues long. V lost 2 bases and J lost 0; bases outside the gene matches: 5. Germline V gene sequence: CDR1 SGDLS, CDR2 YYNGEE. DNA for the CDR3: TGTGCCAGCAGCGTTACTAGCGGGGCAAGCTCTGGGGCCAACGTCCTGACTTTC. Amino acids: CASSVTSGASSGANVLTF.

V is TRBV18 and J is TRBJ1-1; D is perhaps TRBD1 (5 bases). Germline loops: CDR1 KGHSH, CDR2 LQKENI. The CDR3 sequence is 14 residues long. Trimming stripped 5 bases from V and 0 bases from J, with 10 bases between. The CDR3 loop reads CASSLRGMNTEAFF. CDR3 nucleotide sequence: TGTGCCAGCTCATTAAGGGGCATGAACACTGAAGCTTTCTTT.

The V gene is TRBV9, the J gene TRBJ1-2, with D unresolved. Germline V gene data show CDR1 as SGDLS and CDR2 as YYNGEE. V lost 0 bases and J 8 bases, leaving 14 bases between the germline ends. This CDR3 comprises 14 residues. CDR3 sequence (DNA): TGTGCCAGCAGCGTAGACGAATCTCTAACCGGCTACACCTTC. It translates to CASSVDESLTGYTF.

The chain recombines TRBV5-4 with TRBJ1-1; D is uncertain. Trimming left V 4 bases short and J 10 bases short, with 14 bases between. CDR1 is SGHNT, CDR2 YYREEE, per germline (reference sequence). CDR3 length: 12 residues. The CDR3 bases are TGTGCCAGCAGCCCCTCGTCGAGTCCAGCTTTCTTT. This translates into CASSPSSSPAFF.

The gene calls are TRBV9 and TRBJ2-3; D call uncertain. CDR1 and CDR2 from the germline V gene are SGDLS and YYNGEE. V lost 0 bases, J lost 0 bases, and 8 bases lay in between. CDR3 length: 15 amino acids. CDR3 amino acids: CASSVGISSTDTQYF. CDR3 DNA sequence: TGTGCCAGCAGCGTAGGTATCTCTAGCACAGATACGCAGTATTTT.

This clone has a handful of counts. This rearrangement joins TRBV6-4 to TRBJ2-1, with D unclear. V was pared by 0 bases and J by 5 bases, with 11 bases between. CDR3 length equals 15 residues. CDR1 is MRHNA and CDR2 is SNTAGT in the germline V gene. CDR3 loop: CASSDSSSVNNEQFF. CDR3 nucleotides: TGTGCCAGCAGTGACTCTAGCAGTGTCAACAATGAGCAGTTCTTC.